A selection of T cell receptor beta chains follows, all from one sample in a study of T-cell memory formation after mild COVID-19. TCRdb called the 5' RACE reads again in MiXCR, with one record for every CDR3 protein. The sample carries fewer than 350,000 distinct CDR3 sequences, around 15% recorded once. The sequenced sample consisted of PBMCs or a T cell subset sorted from them (not recorded which). The receptor source for this set is a man aged 18 to 29 who had mild COVID-19 (a few samples of this study predate the infection). Cell type and time point are not known. Both conserved end residues are part of each CDR3.

v_call	cdr3_length	j_call	cdr3_aa
TRBV12-5	15	TRBJ1-5	CASGFGVRGPSAQHF
TRBV6-4	21	TRBJ2-5	CASSDSPTTRVGGADKETQYF
TRBV6-6	16	TRBJ1-1	CASSYWEGGMDTEAFF
TRBV21-1	12	TRBJ2-7	CASSKGTYEQYF
TRBV20-1	16	TRBJ2-1	CSAPSSAATSYNEQFF
TRBV14	17	TRBJ1-1	CASSPPATIFPNTEAFF
TRBV5-1	14	TRBJ2-5	CASPGGGVQETQYF
TRBV7-9	12	TRBJ2-1	CASSRTVNRRFF
TRBV27	18	TRBJ1-6	CASSATGTGIAYNSPLHF
TRBV4-3	15	TRBJ2-7	CASSQTSGASYEQYF
TRBV7-2	15	TRBJ1-4	CASSLGKGQNEKLFF
TRBV2	13	TRBJ1-1	CASKPAGNTEAFF
TRBV28	14	TRBJ2-6	CASSTFSGANVLTF